This TCR beta chain originates from a study of blood T cell repertoires in COVID-19. Study-wide background: Sources were T cells, B-cell-depleted T cells, or PBMCs; the material itself was cDNA or gDNA.

TCRdb keeps only in-frame clones here, not all; method: immunoSEQ multiplex PCR. The sample yields around 140,000 clones, 75% to 80% seen once. The CDR3 is 11 amino acids. Germline-derived CDR1 and CDR2 are DFQATT and SNEGSKA (reference sequence). V dropped 3 bases and J dropped 8 bases, with 7 bases sitting between them. Participants came from roughly 23 US areas, aged roughly 18 to 89 years. This rearrangement joins TRBV20-1 to TRBJ1-4, with D unresolved. The source is a woman aged 45-65 years who had recovered from COVID-19. The sequenced sample consisted of PBMCs or T cells enriched from blood (not recorded which). The CDR3 DNA reads as TGCAGTGCTAGGGCGAGGGAAAAACTGTTTTTT. Protein sequence: CSARAREKLFF.